These T cell receptor beta chains were read from a single sample in a study of blood T cells in healthy people across ages. Each CDR3 protein is one row after TCRdb ran MiXCR on the 5' RACE reads. This table holds some 890,000 distinct CDR3 sequences, approximately 32% found once. The sample was also reused in another study, on T cells of mothers and their children.

The sequenced sample consisted of blood. Receptors originate from a woman aged 40 to 49 in good health. CDR3s include the opening cysteine and the closing phenylalanine or tryptophan. Each record gives: V gene, J gene, D gene, clone size, CDR3 protein, CDR3 DNA. A D gene is named only where the DNA matches it firmly. Clone size, where shown, is once, few, many, or a class for clones that have expanded.

v_call: TRBV12-3/TRBV12-4
j_call: TRBJ2-7
d_call: -
clone_size: many
cdr3_aa: CASSSSRNSEQYF
cdr3_nt: TGTGCCAGCAGCTCCAGCAGGAACAGCGAGCAGTACTTC

v_call: TRBV7-6
j_call: TRBJ2-7
d_call: -
clone_size: -
cdr3_aa: CASSLVSYSYEQYF
cdr3_nt: TGTGCCAGCAGCTTAGTTAGCTACTCCTACGAGCAGTACTTC

v_call: TRBV7-3
j_call: TRBJ1-2
d_call: -
clone_size: many
cdr3_aa: CASSPGSGAGYGYTF
cdr3_nt: TGTGCCAGCAGCCCCGGGAGTGGGGCGGGCTATGGCTACACCTTC

v_call: TRBV7-2
j_call: TRBJ2-7
d_call: -
clone_size: few
cdr3_aa: CAGSLTVYEQYF
cdr3_nt: TGTGCCGGCAGCTTAACCGTCTACGAGCAGTACTTC

v_call: TRBV10-3
j_call: TRBJ2-1
d_call: -
clone_size: -
cdr3_aa: CAIRPGQPDQETQFF
cdr3_nt: TGTGCCATCAGACCAGGACAGCCAGACCAAGAGACCCAGTTCTTC

v_call: TRBV13
j_call: TRBJ2-6
d_call: -
clone_size: -
cdr3_aa: CASSSGTAGADVLTF
cdr3_nt: TGTGCCAGCAGCTCCGGGACGGCGGGGGCCGACGTCCTGACTTTC

v_call: TRBV5-1
j_call: TRBJ2-2
d_call: -
clone_size: once
cdr3_aa: CASSWVSLVTGELFF
cdr3_nt: TGCGCCAGCAGCTGGGTCTCGTTGGTCACCGGGGAGCTGTTTTTT

v_call: TRBV7-2
j_call: TRBJ1-1
d_call: -
clone_size: -
cdr3_aa: CASSLGTVATEAFF
cdr3_nt: TGTGCCAGCAGCTTAGGGACAGTGGCCACTGAAGCTTTCTTT

v_call: TRBV7-2
j_call: TRBJ1-2
d_call: -
clone_size: few
cdr3_aa: CASSLAGIGYTF
cdr3_nt: TGTGCCAGCAGCTTAGCAGGGATTGGCTACACCTTC

v_call: TRBV5-1
j_call: TRBJ2-6
d_call: -
clone_size: few
cdr3_aa: CASSSGFGGPGGANVLTF
cdr3_nt: TGCGCCAGCAGCTCAGGCTTCGGGGGGCCTGGAGGGGCCAACGTCCTGACTTTC

v_call: TRBV6-1
j_call: TRBJ2-1
d_call: -
clone_size: -
cdr3_aa: CASSVRAAGSYNEQFF
cdr3_nt: TGTGCCAGCAGTGTTAGGGCGGCGGGGTCCTACAATGAGCAGTTCTTC

v_call: TRBV29-1
j_call: TRBJ2-7
d_call: TRBD2
clone_size: -
cdr3_aa: CSVAGLAEGYEQYF
cdr3_nt: TGCAGCGTAGCAGGACTAGCGGAGGGATACGAGCAGTACTTC

v_call: TRBV7-3
j_call: TRBJ1-2
d_call: -
clone_size: few
cdr3_aa: CASSLKEGYGYTF
cdr3_nt: TGTGCCAGCAGCTTAAAGGAGGGGTACGGCTACACCTTC

v_call: TRBV29-1
j_call: TRBJ2-7
d_call: TRBD1
clone_size: many
cdr3_aa: CSVRDSSYEQYF
cdr3_nt: TGCAGCGTTAGGGACAGCTCCTACGAGCAGTACTTC

v_call: TRBV20-1
j_call: TRBJ2-7
d_call: -
clone_size: -
cdr3_aa: CSARDLGGGLAYEQYF
cdr3_nt: TGCAGTGCTAGAGATCTGGGGGGGGGCCTCGCCTACGAGCAGTACTTC

v_call: TRBV3-1
j_call: TRBJ2-1
d_call: -
clone_size: -
cdr3_aa: CASSQALWDVYNEQFF
cdr3_nt: TGTGCCAGCAGCCAAGCTTTGTGGGACGTGTACAATGAGCAGTTCTTC

v_call: TRBV6-5
j_call: TRBJ1-4
d_call: -
clone_size: few
cdr3_aa: CASSYAAATATNEKLFF
cdr3_nt: TGTGCCAGCAGTTACGCTGCAGCCACTGCAACTAATGAAAAACTGTTTTTT

v_call: TRBV25-1
j_call: TRBJ1-2
d_call: TRBD1
clone_size: many
cdr3_aa: CASSRGVGYTF
cdr3_nt: TGTGCCAGTTCCAGGGGGGTCGGCTACACCTTC

v_call: TRBV7-2
j_call: TRBJ2-7
d_call: -
clone_size: few
cdr3_aa: CASSLSAVVSYEQYF
cdr3_nt: TGTGCCAGCAGCTTATCGGCGGTGGTAAGCTACGAGCAGTACTTC

v_call: TRBV7-2
j_call: TRBJ1-1
d_call: -
clone_size: few
cdr3_aa: CASSLMPDTEAFF
cdr3_nt: TGTGCCAGCAGCTTGATGCCGGACACTGAAGCTTTCTTT

v_call: TRBV28
j_call: TRBJ1-5
d_call: -
clone_size: many
cdr3_aa: CASSLVGQPQHF
cdr3_nt: TGTGCCAGCAGTTTAGTTGGTCAGCCCCAGCATTTT

v_call: TRBV12-3/TRBV12-4
j_call: TRBJ1-4
d_call: -
clone_size: -
cdr3_aa: CASSLGRLPEKLFF
cdr3_nt: TGTGCCAGCAGTTTAGGGCGACTGCCTGAAAAACTGTTTTTT

v_call: TRBV6-1
j_call: TRBJ1-2
d_call: -
clone_size: many
cdr3_aa: CASTLSSWGYTF
cdr3_nt: TGTGCCAGCACCCTATCTTCTTGGGGCTACACCTTC

v_call: TRBV5-1
j_call: TRBJ2-4
d_call: -
clone_size: once
cdr3_aa: CASSLAAAGAYERYF
cdr3_nt: TGCGCCAGCAGCTTGGCCGCGGCCGGAGCCTACGAGCGGTACTTC

v_call: TRBV4-2
j_call: TRBJ2-7
d_call: TRBD1
clone_size: many
cdr3_aa: CASSQVDRAYEQYF
cdr3_nt: TGTGCCAGCAGCCAAGTTGACAGGGCGTACGAGCAGTACTTC

v_call: TRBV10-3
j_call: TRBJ2-3
d_call: TRBD1
clone_size: few
cdr3_aa: CAIRSNRGADTQYF
cdr3_nt: TGTGCCATCAGGTCGAACAGGGGTGCAGATACGCAGTATTTT

v_call: TRBV20-1
j_call: TRBJ1-2
d_call: TRBD1
clone_size: few
cdr3_aa: CSASQGENYGYTF
cdr3_nt: TGCAGTGCTAGTCAGGGGGAGAACTATGGCTACACCTTC

v_call: TRBV20-1
j_call: TRBJ1-2
d_call: -
clone_size: many
cdr3_aa: CSADVGLYGYTF
cdr3_nt: TGCAGTGCTGACGTGGGGCTCTATGGCTACACCTTC

v_call: TRBV11-2
j_call: TRBJ1-4
d_call: TRBD1
clone_size: few
cdr3_aa: CASSLGGTGLEKLFF
cdr3_nt: TGTGCCAGCAGCTTGGGGGGGACAGGGCTCGAAAAACTGTTTTTT

v_call: TRBV7-2
j_call: TRBJ2-3
d_call: TRBD2
clone_size: -
cdr3_aa: CASSLVGSGGPTDTQYF
cdr3_nt: TGTGCCAGCAGCTTAGTGGGGAGCGGGGGGCCCACAGATACGCAGTATTTT

v_call: TRBV3-1
j_call: TRBJ2-7
d_call: -
clone_size: -
cdr3_aa: CASSHAAGAEVREQYF
cdr3_nt: TGTGCCAGCAGCCACGCCGCTGGAGCTGAGGTTCGAGAGCAGTACTTC

v_call: TRBV4-1
j_call: TRBJ1-6
d_call: -
clone_size: -
cdr3_aa: CASSQLSSPLHF
cdr3_nt: TGCGCCAGCAGCCAGCTATCTTCACCCCTCCACTTT

v_call: TRBV3-1
j_call: TRBJ1-1
d_call: -
clone_size: few
cdr3_aa: CASSPPGRSTEAFF
cdr3_nt: TGTGCCAGCAGCCCTCCAGGGAGGAGCACTGAAGCTTTCTTT

v_call: TRBV29-1
j_call: TRBJ1-2
d_call: -
clone_size: many
cdr3_aa: CSVEGIRDGYTF
cdr3_nt: TGCAGCGTTGAGGGGATCCGTGATGGCTACACCTTC

v_call: TRBV3-1
j_call: TRBJ1-6
d_call: -
clone_size: -
cdr3_aa: CASSLGRARSPLHF
cdr3_nt: TGTGCCAGCAGCCTTGGGAGGGCCCGGTCACCCCTCCACTTT

v_call: TRBV7-9
j_call: TRBJ1-1
d_call: TRBD1
clone_size: -
cdr3_aa: CASSSGQGANPQISEAFF
cdr3_nt: TGTGCCAGCAGCTCTGGACAGGGGGCAAACCCTCAAATATCTGAAGCTTTCTTT

v_call: TRBV10-3
j_call: TRBJ1-2
d_call: TRBD1
clone_size: many
cdr3_aa: CAISRPGQVDYGYTF
cdr3_nt: TGTGCCATCAGTAGGCCTGGACAGGTGGACTATGGCTACACCTTC

v_call: TRBV4-3
j_call: TRBJ2-7
d_call: -
clone_size: -
cdr3_aa: CASSQEGGRSYEQYF
cdr3_nt: TGCGCCAGCAGCCAAGAAGGTGGCCGTTCCTACGAGCAGTACTTC

v_call: TRBV6-5
j_call: TRBJ2-7
d_call: TRBD1
clone_size: many
cdr3_aa: CASQKSTGFGEQYF
cdr3_nt: TGTGCCAGCCAAAAATCGACAGGGTTCGGCGAGCAGTACTTC

v_call: TRBV7-3
j_call: TRBJ1-6
d_call: -
clone_size: -
cdr3_aa: CASSPWGGAALHF
cdr3_nt: TGTGCCAGCAGCCCCTGGGGGGGGGCAGCCCTCCACTTT

v_call: TRBV28
j_call: TRBJ2-3
d_call: -
clone_size: many
cdr3_aa: CASSDPGGRRADTQYF
cdr3_nt: TGTGCCAGCAGTGATCCTGGGGGCAGAAGAGCAGATACGCAGTATTTT

v_call: TRBV11-2
j_call: TRBJ2-1
d_call: -
clone_size: few
cdr3_aa: CASSSVGGKGFF
cdr3_nt: TGTGCCAGCAGCAGCGTTGGGGGGAAGGGGTTCTTC